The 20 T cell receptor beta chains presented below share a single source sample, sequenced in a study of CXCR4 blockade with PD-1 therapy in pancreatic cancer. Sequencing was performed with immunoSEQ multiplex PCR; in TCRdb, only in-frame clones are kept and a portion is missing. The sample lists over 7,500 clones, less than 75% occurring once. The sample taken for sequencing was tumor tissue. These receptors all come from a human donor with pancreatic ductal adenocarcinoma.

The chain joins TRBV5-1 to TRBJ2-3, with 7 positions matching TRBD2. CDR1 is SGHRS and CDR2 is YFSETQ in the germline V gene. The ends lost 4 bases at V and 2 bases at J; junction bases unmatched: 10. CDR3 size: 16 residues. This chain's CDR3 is CASSLEGRADTDTQYF. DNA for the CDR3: TGCGCCAGCAGCCTCGAAGGGAGGGCCGACACAGATACGCAGTATTTT.

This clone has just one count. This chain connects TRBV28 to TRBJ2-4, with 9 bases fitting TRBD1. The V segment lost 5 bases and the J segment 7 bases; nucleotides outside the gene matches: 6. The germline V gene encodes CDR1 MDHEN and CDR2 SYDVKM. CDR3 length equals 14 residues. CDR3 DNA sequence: TGTGCCAGCAGTCCGGGGGACAGGGTCAACATTCAGTACTTC. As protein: CASSPGDRVNIQYF.

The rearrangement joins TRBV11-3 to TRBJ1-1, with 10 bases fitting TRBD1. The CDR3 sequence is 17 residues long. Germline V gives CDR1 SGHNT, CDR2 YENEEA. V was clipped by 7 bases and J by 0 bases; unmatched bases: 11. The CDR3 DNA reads TGTGCCAGCAACCCTTCGGACAGGGGGTCAATGAACACTGAAGCTTTCTTT. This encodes CASNPSDRGSMNTEAFF.

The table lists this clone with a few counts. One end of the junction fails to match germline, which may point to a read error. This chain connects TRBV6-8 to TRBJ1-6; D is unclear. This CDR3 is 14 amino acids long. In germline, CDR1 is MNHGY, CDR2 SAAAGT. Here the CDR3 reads CASSSVEPNSSLHF. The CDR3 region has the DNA TGTGCCAGCAGCAGCGTGGAGCCAAATTCATCCCTCCACTTT.

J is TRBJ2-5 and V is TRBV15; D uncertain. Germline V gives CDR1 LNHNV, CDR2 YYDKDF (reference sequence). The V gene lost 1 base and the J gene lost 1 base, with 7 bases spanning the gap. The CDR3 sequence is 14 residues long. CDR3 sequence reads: CATSRGGPQETQYF. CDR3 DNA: TGTGCCACCAGCAGAGGAGGACCCCAAGAGACCCAGTACTTC.

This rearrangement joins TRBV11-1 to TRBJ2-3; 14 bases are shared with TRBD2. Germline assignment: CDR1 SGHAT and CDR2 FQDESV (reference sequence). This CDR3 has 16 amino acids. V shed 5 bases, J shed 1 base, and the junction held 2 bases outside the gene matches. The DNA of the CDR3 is TGTGCCAGCAGCCCGGGACTAGCGGGAGGCACAGATACGCAGTATTTT. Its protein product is CASSPGLAGGTDTQYF.

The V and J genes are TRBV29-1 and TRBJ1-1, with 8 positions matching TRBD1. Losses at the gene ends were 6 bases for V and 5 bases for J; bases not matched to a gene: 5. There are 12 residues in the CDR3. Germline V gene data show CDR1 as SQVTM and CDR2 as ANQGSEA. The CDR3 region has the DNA TGCAGCGTGCTACAGGGGGGAACTGAAGCTTTCTTT. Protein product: CSVLQGGTEAFF.

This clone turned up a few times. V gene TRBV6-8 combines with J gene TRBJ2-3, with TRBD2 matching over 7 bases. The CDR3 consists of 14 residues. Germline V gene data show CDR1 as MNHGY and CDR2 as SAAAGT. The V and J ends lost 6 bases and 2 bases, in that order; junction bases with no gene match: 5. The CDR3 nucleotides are TGTGCCAGCAGCCACGGACTAGACACAGATACGCAGTATTTT. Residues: CASSHGLDTDTQYF.

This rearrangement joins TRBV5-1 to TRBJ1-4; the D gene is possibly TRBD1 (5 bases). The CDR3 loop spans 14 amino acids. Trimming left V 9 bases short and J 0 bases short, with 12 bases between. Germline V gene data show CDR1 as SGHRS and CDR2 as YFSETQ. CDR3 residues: CATRGEATNEKLFF. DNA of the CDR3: TGCGCCACCAGAGGGGAGGCAACTAATGAAAAACTGTTTTTT. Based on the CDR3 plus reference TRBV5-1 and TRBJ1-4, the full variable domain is KAGVTQTPRYLIKTRGQQVTLSCSPISGHRSVSWYQQTPGQGLQFLFEYFSETQRNKGNFPGRFSGRQFSNSRSEMNVSTLELGDSALYLCATRGEATNEKLFFGSGTQLSVL.

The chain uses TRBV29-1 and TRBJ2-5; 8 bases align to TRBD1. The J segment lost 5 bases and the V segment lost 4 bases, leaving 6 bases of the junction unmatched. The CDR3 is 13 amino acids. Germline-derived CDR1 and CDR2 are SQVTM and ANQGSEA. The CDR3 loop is CSVGQGASETQYF. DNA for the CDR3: TGCAGCGTTGGTCAGGGGGCCTCGGAGACCCAGTACTTC.

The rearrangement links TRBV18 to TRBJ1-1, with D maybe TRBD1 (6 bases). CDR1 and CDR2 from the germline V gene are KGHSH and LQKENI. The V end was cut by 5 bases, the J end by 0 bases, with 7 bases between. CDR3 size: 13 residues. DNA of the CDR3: TGTGCCAGCTCAGGGGGCTTGAACACTGAAGCTTTCTTT. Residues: CASSGGLNTEAFF.

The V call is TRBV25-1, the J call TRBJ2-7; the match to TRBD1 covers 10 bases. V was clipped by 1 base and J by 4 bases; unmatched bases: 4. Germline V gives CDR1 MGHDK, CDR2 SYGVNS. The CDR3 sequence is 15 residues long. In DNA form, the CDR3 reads TGTGCCAGCAGTGAATCGGGGACAGGGGATTACGAGCAGTACTTC. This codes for CASSESGTGDYEQYF.

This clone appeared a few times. The CDR3 is CAWSAAGGRRNTIYF. In DNA, the CDR3 is TGTGCCTGGAGCGCTGCAGGAGGACGGAGAAACACCATATATTTT. This chain joins TRBV30 and TRBJ1-3; D not resolved. V was clipped by 3 bases and J by 5 bases, with 17 bases between them. The CDR3 is 15 residues long. CDR1 is GTSNPN and CDR2 is SVGIG in the germline V gene (reference sequence).

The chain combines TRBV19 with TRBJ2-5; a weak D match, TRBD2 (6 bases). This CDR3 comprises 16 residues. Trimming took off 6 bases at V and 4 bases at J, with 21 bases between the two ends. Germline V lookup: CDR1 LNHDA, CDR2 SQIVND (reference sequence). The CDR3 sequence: CASSPSSVARRETQYF. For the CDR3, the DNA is TGTGCCAGTAGCCCCTCTAGCGTGGCGCGGCGAGAGACCCAGTACTTC.

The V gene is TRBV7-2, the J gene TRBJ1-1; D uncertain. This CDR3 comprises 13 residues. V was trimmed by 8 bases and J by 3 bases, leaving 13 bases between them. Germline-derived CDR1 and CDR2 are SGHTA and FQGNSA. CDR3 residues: CASGINGHTEAFF. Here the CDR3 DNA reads TGTGCCAGCGGGATAAACGGTCACACTGAAGCTTTCTTT.

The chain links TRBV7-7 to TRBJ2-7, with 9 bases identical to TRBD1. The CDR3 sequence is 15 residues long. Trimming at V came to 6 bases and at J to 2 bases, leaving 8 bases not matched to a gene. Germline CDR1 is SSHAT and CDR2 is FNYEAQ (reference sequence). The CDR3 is CASSTGTGYTYEQYF. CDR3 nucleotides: TGTGCCAGCAGTACCGGGACAGGGTATACCTACGAGCAGTACTTC.

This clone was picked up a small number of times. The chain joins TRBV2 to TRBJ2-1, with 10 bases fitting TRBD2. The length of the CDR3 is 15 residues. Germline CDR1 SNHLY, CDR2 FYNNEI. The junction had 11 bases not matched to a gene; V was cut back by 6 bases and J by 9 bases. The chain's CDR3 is CASSRLAGVGSEQFF. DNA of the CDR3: TGTGCCAGCAGCCGTCTAGCGGGAGTCGGTAGTGAGCAGTTCTTC. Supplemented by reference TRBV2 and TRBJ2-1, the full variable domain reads EPEVTQTPSHQVTQMGQEVILRCVPISNHLYFYWYRQILGQKVEFLVSFYNNEISEKSEIFDDQFSVERPDGSNFTLKIRSTKLEDSAMYFCASSRLAGVGSEQFFGPGTRLTVL.

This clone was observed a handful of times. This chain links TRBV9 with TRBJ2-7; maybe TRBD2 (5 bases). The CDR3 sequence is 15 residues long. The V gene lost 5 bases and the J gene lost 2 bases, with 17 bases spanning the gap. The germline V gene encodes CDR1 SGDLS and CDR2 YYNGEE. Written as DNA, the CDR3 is TGTGCCAGCAGTGAAGTAGAGGGAGCTGCCTACGAGCAGTACTTC. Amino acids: CASSEVEGAAYEQYF.

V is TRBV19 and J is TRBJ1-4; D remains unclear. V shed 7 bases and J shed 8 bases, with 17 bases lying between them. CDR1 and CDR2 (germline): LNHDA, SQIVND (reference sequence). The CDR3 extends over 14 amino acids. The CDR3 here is CASMPTSGSEKLFF. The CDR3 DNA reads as TGTGCCAGTATGCCTACTTCGGGCAGCGAAAAACTGTTTTTT. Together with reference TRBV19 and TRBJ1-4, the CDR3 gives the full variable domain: DGGITQSPKYLFRKEGQNVTLSCEQNLNHDAMYWYRQDPGQGLRLIYYSQIVNDFQKGDIAEGYSVSREKKESFPLTVTSAQKNPTAFYLCASMPTSGSEKLFFGSGTQLSVL.

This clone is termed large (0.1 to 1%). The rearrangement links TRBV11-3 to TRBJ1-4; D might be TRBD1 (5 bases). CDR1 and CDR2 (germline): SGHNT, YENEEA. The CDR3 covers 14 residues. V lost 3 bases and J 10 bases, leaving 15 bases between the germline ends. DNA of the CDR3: TGTGCCAGCAGCTTCGACAGCCTAGATGGAAAACTGTTTTTT. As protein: CASSFDSLDGKLFF. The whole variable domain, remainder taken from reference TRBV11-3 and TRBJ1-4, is EAGVVQSPRYKIIEKKQPVAFWCNPISGHNTLYWYLQNLGQGPELLIRYENEEAVDDSQLPKDRFSAERLKGVDSTLKIQPAELGDSAVYLCASSFDSLDGKLFFGSGTQLSVL.